Sequencing of this T cell receptor (beta chain) was carried out in a study of OX40 agonist ivuxolimab in advanced cancers. Profiled with immunoSEQ multiplex PCR; TCRdb holds only in-frame clones, not every one. This table has some 50,000 clones, roughly 84% appearing once. V shed 4 bases and J 3 bases; nucleotides not matched to a gene: 10. Germline lookup yields CDR1 SGHRS and CDR2 YFSETQ. CDR3 length: 17 residues. V usage is TRBV5-1 and J usage is TRBJ2-3; TRBD2 matches 11 bases. This clonotype was sampled from an adult with an advanced solid tumor such as melanoma, head and neck, liver or kidney cancer. The sequencing here drew on CD4+ or CD8+ T cells sorted from blood, taken in a trial of the OX40 agonist ivuxolimab. The CDR3 region is CASSRGLAGGMTDTQYF. Written as DNA, the CDR3 is TGCGCCAGCAGCCGTGGGCTAGCGGGAGGAATGACAGATACGCAGTATTTT.